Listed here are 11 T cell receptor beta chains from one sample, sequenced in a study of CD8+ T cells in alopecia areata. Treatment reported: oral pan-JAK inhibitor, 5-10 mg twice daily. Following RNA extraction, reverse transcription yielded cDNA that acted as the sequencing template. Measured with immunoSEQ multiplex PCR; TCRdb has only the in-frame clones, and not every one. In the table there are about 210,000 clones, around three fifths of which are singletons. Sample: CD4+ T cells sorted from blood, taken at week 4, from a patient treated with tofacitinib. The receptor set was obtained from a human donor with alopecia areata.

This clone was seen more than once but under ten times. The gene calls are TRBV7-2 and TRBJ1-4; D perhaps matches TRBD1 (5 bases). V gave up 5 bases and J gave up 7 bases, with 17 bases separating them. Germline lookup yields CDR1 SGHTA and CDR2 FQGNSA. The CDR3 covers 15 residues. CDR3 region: CASSPSPYGGEKLFF. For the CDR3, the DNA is TGTGCCAGCAGCCCCTCTCCATACGGGGGTGAAAAACTGTTTTTT. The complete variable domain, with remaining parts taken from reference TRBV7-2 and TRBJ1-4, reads GAGVSQSPSNKVTEKGKDVELRCDPISGHTALYWYRQSLGQGLEFLIYFQGNSAPDKSGLPSDRFSAERTGGSVSTLTIQRTQQEDSAVYLCASSPSPYGGEKLFFGSGTQLSVL.

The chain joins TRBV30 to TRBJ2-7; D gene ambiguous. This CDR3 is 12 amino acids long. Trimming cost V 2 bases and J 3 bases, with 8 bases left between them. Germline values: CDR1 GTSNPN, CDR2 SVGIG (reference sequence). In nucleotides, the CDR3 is TGTGCCTGGAGTCTATCCATCTACGAGCAGTACTTC. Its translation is CAWSLSIYEQYF.

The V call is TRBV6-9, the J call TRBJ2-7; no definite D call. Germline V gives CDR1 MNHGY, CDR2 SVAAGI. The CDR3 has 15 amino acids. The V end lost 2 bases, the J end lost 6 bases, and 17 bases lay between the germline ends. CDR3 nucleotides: TGTGCCAGCAGTTATGAGATACTCCTGCTCTGCGAGCAGTACTTC. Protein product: CASSYEILLLCEQYF.

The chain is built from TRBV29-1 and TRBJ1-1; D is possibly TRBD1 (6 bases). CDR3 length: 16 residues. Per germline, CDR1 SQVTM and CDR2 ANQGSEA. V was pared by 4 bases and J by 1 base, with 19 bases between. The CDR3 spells CSVAPTGGYSNTEAFF. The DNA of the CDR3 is TGCAGCGTTGCACCTACGGGGGGCTACTCGAACACTGAAGCTTTCTTT.

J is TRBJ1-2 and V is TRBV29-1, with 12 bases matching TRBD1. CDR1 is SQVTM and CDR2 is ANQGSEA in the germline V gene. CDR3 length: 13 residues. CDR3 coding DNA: TGCGGAGGAGGGACAGGGGGCAAAGCTGGCTACACCTTC. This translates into CGGGTGGKAGYTF. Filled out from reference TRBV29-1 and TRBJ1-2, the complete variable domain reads SAVISQKPSRDICQRGTSLTIQCQVDSQVTMMFWYRQQPGQSLTLIATANQGSEATYESGFVIDKFPISRPNLTFSTLTVSNMSPEDSSIYLCGGGTGGKAGYTFGSGTRLTVV.

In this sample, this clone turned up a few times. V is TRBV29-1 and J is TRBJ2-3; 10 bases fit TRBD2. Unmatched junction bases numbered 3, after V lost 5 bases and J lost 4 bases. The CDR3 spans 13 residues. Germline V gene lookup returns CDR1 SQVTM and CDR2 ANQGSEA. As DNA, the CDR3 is TGCAGCGTTTCCGGACTAGCGGCAGATACGCAGTATTTT. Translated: CSVSGLAADTQYF.

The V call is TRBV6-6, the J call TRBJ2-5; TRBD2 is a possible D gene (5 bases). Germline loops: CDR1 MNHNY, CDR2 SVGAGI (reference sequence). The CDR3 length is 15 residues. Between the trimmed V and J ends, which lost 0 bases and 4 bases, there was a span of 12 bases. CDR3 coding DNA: TGTGCCAGCAGTTACTCTCTAGTGGGGAGAGAGACCCAGTACTTC. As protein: CASSYSLVGRETQYF.

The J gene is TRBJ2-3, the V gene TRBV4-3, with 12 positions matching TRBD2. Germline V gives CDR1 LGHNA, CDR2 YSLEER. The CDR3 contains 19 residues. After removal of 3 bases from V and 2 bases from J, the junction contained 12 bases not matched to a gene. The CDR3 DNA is TGCGCCAGCAGCCAGGCCGTGGGGCTAGCGGGGGGGCACACAGATACGCAGTATTTT. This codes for CASSQAVGLAGGHTDTQYF.

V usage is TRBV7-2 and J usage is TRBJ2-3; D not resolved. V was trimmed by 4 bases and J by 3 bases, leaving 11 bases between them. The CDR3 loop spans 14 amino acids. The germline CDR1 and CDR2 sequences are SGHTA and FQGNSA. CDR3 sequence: CASSSPPLTDTQYF. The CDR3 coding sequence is TGTGCCAGCAGCTCACCCCCCCTTACAGATACGCAGTATTTT.

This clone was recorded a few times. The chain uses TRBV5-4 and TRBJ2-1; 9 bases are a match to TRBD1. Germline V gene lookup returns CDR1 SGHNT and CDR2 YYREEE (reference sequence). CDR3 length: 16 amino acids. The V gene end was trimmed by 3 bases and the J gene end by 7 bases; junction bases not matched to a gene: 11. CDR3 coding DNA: TGTGCCAGCAGCTCCTATACCGGGACAGGGTCAAATGAGCAGTTCTTC. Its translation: CASSSYTGTGSNEQFF.

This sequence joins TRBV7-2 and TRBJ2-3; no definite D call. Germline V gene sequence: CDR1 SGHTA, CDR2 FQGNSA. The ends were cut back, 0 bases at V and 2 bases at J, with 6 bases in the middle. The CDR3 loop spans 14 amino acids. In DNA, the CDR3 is TGTGCCAGCAGCTTAGCGGTGTTCACAGATACGCAGTATTTT. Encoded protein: CASSLAVFTDTQYF. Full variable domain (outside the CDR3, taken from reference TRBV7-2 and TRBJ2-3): GAGVSQSPSNKVTEKGKDVELRCDPISGHTALYWYRQSLGQGLEFLIYFQGNSAPDKSGLPSDRFSAERTGGSVSTLTIQRTQQEDSAVYLCASSLAVFTDTQYFGPGTRLTVL.